These 31 T cell receptor beta chains share one sample of origin, sequenced in a study of response to subunit inactivated influenza vaccine (dated by TCRdb to the late 2010s). Libraries came from RT-PCR. TCRdb shows the sequencer as Illumina HiSeq 2500. The public reads were reanalyzed by TCRdb: fastp trimming at Q25, MiXCR alignment, in-frame beta chains only. Rows merge per CDR3 protein into single entries with the most common DNA and genes. Here the sample has 700,000 to 800,000 distinct CDR3 sequences; approximately 18% occur a single time. The ten top clones hold about a tenth of the sample. Material: PBMCs from blood, obtained 4 to 6 days after vaccination. These receptors originate from a middle-aged man who received an inactivated influenza vaccine. Donor details come from another sample of the same person, matched by shared clones.

This rearrangement joins TRBV6-2 or TRBV6-3 to TRBJ2-1, with 9 nucleotides matching TRBD2. V was pared by 6 bases and J by 3 bases, with 6 bases of the junction left unmatched. The CDR3 is 15 amino acids. CDR1 and CDR2 from the germline V gene are MNHEY and SVGEGT. This chain's CDR3 is CASSVAGVLYNEQFF. The CDR3 nucleotides are TGTGCCAGCAGCGTAGCGGGAGTCCTCTACAATGAGCAGTTCTTC.

This clonotype came up a few times. V usage is TRBV11-2 and J usage is TRBJ1-1; D ambiguous. This CDR3 contains 13 residues. Germline V gives CDR1 SGHAT, CDR2 FQNNGV. The V end was cut by 0 bases, the J end by 4 bases, with 6 bases between. CDR3 protein: CASSLERLTEAFF. CDR3 nucleotide sequence: TGTGCCAGCAGCTTAGAGAGGCTCACTGAAGCTTTCTTT.

This rearrangement joins TRBV5-6 to TRBJ2-7; D possibly matches TRBD1 or TRBD2 (5 bases each). Germline lookup yields CDR1 SGHDT and CDR2 YYEEEE. The V end was cut by 4 bases, the J end by 3 bases, with 14 bases between. The CDR3 contains 14 residues. CDR3 region: CASSTTGTLYEQYF. DNA for the CDR3: TGTGCCAGCAGCACGACCGGGACCCTCTACGAGCAGTACTTC.

The chain has TRBV5-1 and TRBJ2-1; 13 nucleotides match TRBD2. The CDR3 totals 16 residues. J lost 7 bases, V lost 4 bases, and 8 bases had no gene match. From germline, CDR1 is SGHRS and CDR2 YFSETQ. CDR3 DNA: TGCGCCAGCAGCATTGGGACTAGCGGGATATATAATGAGCAGTTCTTC. Translating it yields CASSIGTSGIYNEQFF.

This clonotype occurred a few times. This chain links TRBV10-3 with TRBJ1-1; D remains ambiguous. The CDR3 covers 14 residues. The germline V and J ends were trimmed by 0 bases and 2 bases, with 7 bases remaining between them. The V gene's germline CDR1 is ENHRY and CDR2 SYGVKD. The CDR3 nucleotides read TGTGCCATCAGTGAGTCTGTAGGTAACACTGAAGCTTTCTTT. It translates to CAISESVGNTEAFF.

This clonotype came up a few times. The chain employs TRBV5-1 and TRBJ2-3; 8 positions match TRBD2. Germline V lookup: CDR1 SGHRS, CDR2 YFSETQ. V was pared by 4 bases and J by 4 bases, with 8 bases of the junction left unmatched. There are 15 residues in the CDR3. Here the CDR3 DNA reads TGCGCCAGCAGCACGGGAGGGTTTGGGGCAGATACGCAGTATTTT. Protein: CASSTGGFGADTQYF.

To note about this clonotype: At one of its ends the junction is not consistent with the germline gene, which may arise from a read error. V is TRBV12-3 or TRBV12-4 and J is TRBJ2-2, with D possibly being TRBD2 (5 bases). The CDR3 is made up of 12 amino acids. CDR3 protein: CASSLAAGELYF. DNA for the CDR3: TGTGCCAGCAGTTTAGCGGCCGGGGAGCTGTATTTT.

The chain has TRBV30 and TRBJ2-1, with TRBD1 as a possible D gene (8 bases). From germline, CDR1 is GTSNPN and CDR2 SVGIG (reference sequence). The V end lost 1 base, the J end lost 0 bases, and 13 bases lay between the germline ends. The length of the CDR3 is 16 residues. In DNA, the CDR3 is TGTGCCTGGAGTGCCGGGGGGACAGGCTCCTACAATGAGCAGTTCTTC. This gives the protein CAWSAGGTGSYNEQFF.

The V and J genes are TRBV2 and TRBJ2-5, with D perhaps matching TRBD2 (6 bases). V was shortened by 2 bases and J by 2 bases, with 12 bases between the two germline ends. The germline V gene encodes CDR1 SNHLY and CDR2 FYNNEI. The CDR3 length is 15 residues. CDR3 DNA sequence: TGTGCCAGCAGTGAAAGAAGTGGGACTCAAGAGACCCAGTACTTC. Protein product: CASSERSGTQETQYF.

This clonotype has a handful of counts. This rearrangement joins TRBV7-9 to TRBJ1-1, with a tentative D call TRBD1 (5 bases). Germline V gene lookup returns CDR1 SEHNR and CDR2 FQNEAQ (reference sequence). The V and J ends lost 2 bases and 4 bases respectively, with 11 bases between them. This CDR3 has 14 amino acids. CDR3 region: CASSLIEGSTEAFF. The CDR3 DNA reads TGTGCCAGCAGCTTAATCGAGGGGAGCACTGAAGCTTTCTTT. Based on the CDR3 plus reference TRBV7-9 and TRBJ1-1, the full variable domain is DTGVSQNPRHKITKRGQNVTFRCDPISEHNRLYWYRQTLGQGPEFLTYFQNEAQLEKSRLLSDRFSAERPKGSFSTLEIQRTEQGDSAMYLCASSLIEGSTEAFFGQGTRLTVV.

A few counts support this clonotype. The chain recombines TRBV27 with TRBJ2-1, with TRBD2 identical over 7 bases. From germline, CDR1 is MNHEY and CDR2 SMNVEV (reference sequence). J was trimmed by 0 bases and V by 2 bases; bases with no gene match: 13. The CDR3 length is 19 residues. CDR3 in amino acids: CASSLAGAALWGSYNEQFF. The CDR3 DNA follows: TGTGCCAGCAGTTTAGCGGGAGCGGCGTTGTGGGGCTCCTACAATGAGCAGTTCTTC.

The V call is TRBV9, the J call TRBJ1-1, with 7 bases aligning to TRBD1. Germline CDR1 is SGDLS and CDR2 is YYNGEE. The CDR3 runs 15 residues. Unmatched junction bases numbered 7, after V lost 3 bases and J lost 2 bases. Here the CDR3 DNA reads TGTGCCAGCAGCGAAGAACAGGGGACAAACACTGAAGCTTTCTTT. Protein: CASSEEQGTNTEAFF.

This clonotype was seen at least ten times. This chain connects TRBV12-3 or TRBV12-4 to TRBJ2-1, with 8 bases that match TRBD2. The CDR3 covers 17 residues. V dropped 7 bases and J dropped 5; count of bases not matched to a gene: 16. The CDR3 coding sequence is TGTGCCAGCACTCAAGGGGTCAGGGTTAGCGGGGACAATGAGCAGTTCTTC. Translating gives CASTQGVRVSGDNEQFF.

This rearrangement joins TRBV2 to TRBJ1-5; 7 bases line up with TRBD1. This CDR3 comprises 14 residues. Germline lookup yields CDR1 SNHLY and CDR2 FYNNEI. V gave up 7 bases and J gave up 6 bases; unmatched junction bases: 9. CDR3 bases: TGTGCCAGCACCGAGACAGGGAATTCTCAGCCCCAGCATTTT. Translated: CASTETGNSQPQHF.

The chain combines TRBV6-5 with TRBJ2-5; 10 bases map to TRBD2. The V gene's germline CDR1 is MNHEY and CDR2 SVGAGI. The CDR3 consists of 15 residues. Trimming removed 2 bases from V and 0 bases from J; junction bases left unmatched: 0. The CDR3 DNA reads as TGTGCCAGCAGTTACCTAGCGGGAGACCAAGAGACCCAGTACTTC. This codes for CASSYLAGDQETQYF.

V is TRBV3-1 and J is TRBJ2-1, with 11 bases lining up with TRBD2. CDR1 is LGHDT and CDR2 is YNNKEL in the germline V gene (reference sequence). Trimming cost V 0 bases and J 8 bases; bases outside gene matches: 6. This CDR3 has 16 amino acids. CDR3 DNA: TGTGCCAGCAGCCAAGACGGACTAGCGGGCGGCCATGAGCAGTTCTTC. This encodes CASSQDGLAGGHEQFF.

This clonotype was counted at least ten times. The genes are TRBV4-3 and TRBJ1-4; possibly TRBD1 for D (5 bases). The V and J ends lost 0 bases and 8 bases respectively, with 19 bases between them. Looked up from germline, CDR1 is LGHNA and CDR2 is YSLEER. The CDR3 consists of 17 residues. The CDR3, as DNA: TGCGCCAGCAGCCAAGAGGTAGCTTCAGGGTCAAGGGAAAAACTGTTTTTT. Protein sequence: CASSQEVASGSREKLFF.

There are a few counts of this clonotype. The chain combines TRBV4-2 with TRBJ2-5; D perhaps matches TRBD1 (6 bases). V was trimmed by 3 bases and J by 7 bases, leaving 15 bases between them. The length of the CDR3 is 14 residues. Germline-derived CDR1 and CDR2 are LGHNA and YNFKEQ. CDR3 protein: CASSQTGSPGTQYF. Written as DNA, the CDR3 is TGTGCCAGCAGCCAGACAGGTTCCCCAGGGACCCAGTACTTC.

The CDR3 region is CASSQAGQANTGELFF. The CDR3, as DNA: TGTGCCAGCAGCCAAGCGGGACAGGCGAACACCGGGGAGCTGTTTTTT. The chain links TRBV3-1 to TRBJ2-2; TRBD1 matches at 8 bases. V lost 1 base to trimming and J lost 0 bases; unmatched junction nucleotides: 1. The CDR3 loop spans 16 amino acids. Germline V gene sequence: CDR1 LGHDT, CDR2 YNNKEL (reference sequence). Complete variable domain (other parts from reference TRBV3-1 and TRBJ2-2): DTAVSQTPKYLVTQMGNDKSIKCEQNLGHDTMYWYKQDSKKFLKIMFSYNNKELIINETVPNRFSPKSPDKAHLNLHINSLELGDSAVYFCASSQAGQANTGELFFGEGSRLTVL.

This clonotype showed up just a few times. The chain couples TRBV20-1 to TRBJ1-5, with 10 bases that match TRBD1. Trimming at V came to 4 bases and at J to 5 bases, leaving 8 bases not matched to a gene. CDR1 and CDR2 from the germline V gene are DFQATT and SNEGSKA (reference sequence). The CDR3 is made up of 15 amino acids. The CDR3 here is CSATKTGGHDQPQHF. The CDR3 nucleotides read TGCAGTGCTACGAAGACAGGGGGCCACGATCAGCCCCAGCATTTT.

In its sample, this clonotype was seen a few times. The gene calls are TRBV29-1 and TRBJ2-1; no firm D call. V was clipped by 3 bases and J by 4 bases, with 7 bases between them. Germline assignment: CDR1 SQVTM and CDR2 ANQGSEA. This CDR3 region has 12 residues. Here the CDR3 reads CSVEVGYNEQFF. As DNA, the CDR3 is TGCAGCGTTGAGGTAGGGTACAATGAGCAGTTCTTC.

The chain uses TRBV7-2 and TRBJ2-2; 7 positions match TRBD1. CDR3 length: 15 amino acids. Germline CDR1 and CDR2: SGHTA and FQGNSA. Unmatched junction bases numbered 13, after V lost 8 bases and J lost 7 bases. CDR3 sequence (DNA): TGTGCCAGCGGCCCCAGACAGGGTCGGAACGGGGAGCTGTTTTTT. This encodes CASGPRQGRNGELFF.

This clonotype occurred many times. V and J are TRBV12-3 or TRBV12-4 and TRBJ2-1; a weak D match, TRBD2 (7 bases). With 0 bases removed from V and 9 bases from J, the gap between germline ends came to 12 bases. The CDR3 is 14 amino acids. The CDR3 DNA reads as TGTGCCAGCAGTTTAGCGGGGGGGCAGGGTGAGCAGTTCTTC. Amino acids: CASSLAGGQGEQFF.

Note on this clonotype: A much larger clone differs from this one at a single base, so this may be a read error. The chain combines TRBV12-3 or TRBV12-4 with TRBJ2-7; 7 bases line up with TRBD1. V dropped 0 bases and J dropped 6; count of bases not matched to a gene: 5. The CDR3 has 14 residues. The CDR3 region has the DNA TGTGCCAGCAGTTTAGCAGGACAGGCCTGCGAGCAGTACTTC. Translation gives CASSLAGQACEQYF.

This clonotype has just a few counts. This chain joins TRBV28 and TRBJ1-1; a weak D match, TRBD1 (5 bases). Germline V gene sequence: CDR1 MDHEN, CDR2 SYDVKM. This CDR3 comprises 11 residues. CDR3 in amino acids: CAVDRNTEAFF. The CDR3 DNA is TGTGCGGTTGACAGGAACACTGAAGCTTTCTTT.

The chain uses TRBV12-3 or TRBV12-4 and TRBJ1-4; no firm D call. Trimming left V 0 bases short and J 0 bases short, with 8 bases between. This CDR3 has 16 amino acids. CDR3 sequence: CASSLAPYATNEKLFF. The DNA for the CDR3 is TGTGCCAGCAGTTTAGCCCCATATGCAACTAATGAAAAACTGTTTTTT.

This chain joins TRBV5-1 and TRBJ2-3; perhaps D is TRBD1 or TRBD2 (7 bases each). This CDR3 comprises 14 residues. Looked up from germline, CDR1 is SGHRS and CDR2 is YFSETQ. The germline V and J ends were trimmed by 3 bases and 6 bases, with 14 bases remaining between them. Here the CDR3 reads CASSSGGAPDTQYF. Written as DNA, the CDR3 is TGCGCCAGCAGCTCAGGGGGGGCACCGGATACGCAGTATTTT. The full variable domain, rest sourced from reference TRBV5-1 and TRBJ2-3, is KAGVTQTPRYLIKTRGQQVTLSCSPISGHRSVSWYQQTPGQGLQFLFEYFSETQRNKGNFPGRFSGRQFSNSRSEMNVSTLELGDSALYLCASSSGGAPDTQYFGPGTRLTVL.

In this sample, this clonotype turned up a few times. The DNA for the CDR3 is TGTGCCAGCAGCTGGACTAGCGGCCACAATGAGCAGTTCTTC. Translating gives CASSWTSGHNEQFF. V is TRBV6-1 and J is TRBJ2-1; TRBD2 matches 10 bases. The CDR3 runs 14 residues. The V gene end was trimmed by 6 bases and the J gene end by 5 bases; junction bases not matched to a gene: 4. Germline values: CDR1 MNHNS, CDR2 SASEGT.

This clonotype was picked up one time. The chain is built from TRBV27 and TRBJ2-7; a weak D match, TRBD1 (5 bases). The CDR3 has 16 amino acids. Germline lookup yields CDR1 MNHEY and CDR2 SMNVEV (reference sequence). With 4 bases removed from V and 0 bases from J, the gap between germline ends came to 16 bases. Here the CDR3 DNA reads TGTGCCAGCAGTTCAACCCTCCGGACAATCTCCTACGAGCAGTACTTC. Translated, it gives CASSSTLRTISYEQYF.

The DNA for the CDR3 is TGCAGTGCTAGAGTGTTTCCGAATTCGAAGGGCTACACCTTC. This translates into CSARVFPNSKGYTF. The V gene is TRBV20-1, the J gene TRBJ1-2; D is undetermined. This CDR3 region has 14 residues. The germline V gene encodes CDR1 DFQATT and CDR2 SNEGSKA (reference sequence). The V end lost 1 base, the J end lost 8 bases, and 17 bases lay between the germline ends.

In this sample, this clonotype turned up a few times. This chain links TRBV29-1 with TRBJ2-7; D is possibly TRBD1 (6 bases). Per germline, CDR1 SQVTM and CDR2 ANQGSEA. Trimming left V 6 bases short and J 2 bases short, with 11 bases between. The CDR3 contains 12 residues. The chain's CDR3 is CSVGAGPYEQYF. Here the CDR3 DNA reads TGCAGCGTGGGGGCGGGTCCCTACGAGCAGTACTTC.